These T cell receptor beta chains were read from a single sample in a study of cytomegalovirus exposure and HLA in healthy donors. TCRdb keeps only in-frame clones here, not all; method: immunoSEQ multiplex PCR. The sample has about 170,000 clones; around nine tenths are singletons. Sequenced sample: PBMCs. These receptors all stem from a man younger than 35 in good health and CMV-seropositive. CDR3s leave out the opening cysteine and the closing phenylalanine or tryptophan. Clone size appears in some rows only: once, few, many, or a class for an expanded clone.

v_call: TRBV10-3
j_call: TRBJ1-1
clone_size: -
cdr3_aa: AISPTGRMTEAF

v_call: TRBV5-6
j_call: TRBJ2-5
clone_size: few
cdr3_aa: ASSLRSQYQETQY

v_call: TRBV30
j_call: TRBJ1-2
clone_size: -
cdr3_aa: AWQTADGYT

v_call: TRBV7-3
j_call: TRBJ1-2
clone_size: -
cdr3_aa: ASGTGDDYGYT

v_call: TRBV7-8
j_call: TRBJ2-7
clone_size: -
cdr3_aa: ASSPRTGKGYEQY

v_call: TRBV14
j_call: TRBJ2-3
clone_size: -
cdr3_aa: ASSQPLAGGWDTQY

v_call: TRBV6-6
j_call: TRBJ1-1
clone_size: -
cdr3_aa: ASSYRQGNTEAF

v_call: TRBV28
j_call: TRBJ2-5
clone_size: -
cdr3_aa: ASSPSAVGTRTQY

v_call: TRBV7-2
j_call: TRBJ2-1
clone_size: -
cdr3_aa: ASSLDFRGGYNEQF

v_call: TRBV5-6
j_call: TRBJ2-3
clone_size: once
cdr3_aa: ASSLDGGLAGWLPY

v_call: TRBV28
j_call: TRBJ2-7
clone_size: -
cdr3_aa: ASSSQGTHEQY

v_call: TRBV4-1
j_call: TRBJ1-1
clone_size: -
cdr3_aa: ASSQLRGGTEAF

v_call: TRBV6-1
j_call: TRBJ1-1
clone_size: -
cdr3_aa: ASSDQRKTGNTEAF

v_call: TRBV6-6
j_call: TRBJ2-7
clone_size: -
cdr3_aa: ASSTRLAGAGEQY

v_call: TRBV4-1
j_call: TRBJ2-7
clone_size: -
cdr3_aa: ASSHLAGAGYEQY

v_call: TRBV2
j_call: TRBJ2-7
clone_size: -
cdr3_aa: ASSEPETGSGEQY

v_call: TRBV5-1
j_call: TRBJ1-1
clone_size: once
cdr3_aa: ASRGGGTEAF

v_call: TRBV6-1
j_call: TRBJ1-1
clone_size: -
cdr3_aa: ASSVAASGEAF

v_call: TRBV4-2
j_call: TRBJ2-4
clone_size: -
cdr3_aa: ASSQDSLAVNIQY

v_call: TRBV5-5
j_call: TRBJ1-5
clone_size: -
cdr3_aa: ASSLRPQGYNQPQH

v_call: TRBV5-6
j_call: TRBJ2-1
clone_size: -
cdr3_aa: ASSLGPHPSGRESQF

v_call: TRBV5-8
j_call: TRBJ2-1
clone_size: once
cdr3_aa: ASSTRGLLYNEQF

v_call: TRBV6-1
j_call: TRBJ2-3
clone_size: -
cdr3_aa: ASSGDVADTQY

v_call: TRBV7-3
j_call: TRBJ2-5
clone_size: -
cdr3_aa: ASRKNPGETQY

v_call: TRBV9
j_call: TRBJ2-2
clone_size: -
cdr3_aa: ASSGQVDTGELF

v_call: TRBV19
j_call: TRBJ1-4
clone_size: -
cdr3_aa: ASSSPGGLSEKLF

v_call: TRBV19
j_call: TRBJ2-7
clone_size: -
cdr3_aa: ASSAGTGPYEQY

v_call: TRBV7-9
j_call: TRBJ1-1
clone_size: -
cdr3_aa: ASSLLDRATEAF

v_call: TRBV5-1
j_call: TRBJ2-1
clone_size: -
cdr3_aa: ASSSGKDEQF

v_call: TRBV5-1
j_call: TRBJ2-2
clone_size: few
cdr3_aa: ASSLDRGGTGELF

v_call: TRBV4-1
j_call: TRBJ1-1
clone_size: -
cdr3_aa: ASSQDVLWRNTEAF

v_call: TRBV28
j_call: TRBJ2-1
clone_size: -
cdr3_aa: ASSLLRGDNEQF

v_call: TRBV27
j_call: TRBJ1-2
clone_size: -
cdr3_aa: ASSSTGVLRDYGYT

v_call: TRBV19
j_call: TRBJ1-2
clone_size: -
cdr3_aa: ATLAGTGGNYGYT

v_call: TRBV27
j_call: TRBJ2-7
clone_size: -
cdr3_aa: ASSLSGTGGHEQY

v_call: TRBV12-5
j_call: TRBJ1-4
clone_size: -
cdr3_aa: ASTGGQATNEKLF

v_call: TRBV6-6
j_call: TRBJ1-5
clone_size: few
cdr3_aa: ASSYPGQIDNQPQH

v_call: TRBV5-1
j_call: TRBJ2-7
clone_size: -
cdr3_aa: ASSLGSVGQGLHEQY

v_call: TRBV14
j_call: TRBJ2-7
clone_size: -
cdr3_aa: ASSQTSTGKGYEQY

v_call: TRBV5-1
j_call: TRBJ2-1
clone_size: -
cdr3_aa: ASSFSGEPTYNEQF

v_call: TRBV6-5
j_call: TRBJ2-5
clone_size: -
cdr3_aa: ASSYPGTEETQY

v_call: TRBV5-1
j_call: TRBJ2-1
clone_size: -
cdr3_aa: ASSLFGRGNEQF

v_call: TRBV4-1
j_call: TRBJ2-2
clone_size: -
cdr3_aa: ASSQETVLLGELF

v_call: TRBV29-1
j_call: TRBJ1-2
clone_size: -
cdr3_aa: SVGPQGNYGYT

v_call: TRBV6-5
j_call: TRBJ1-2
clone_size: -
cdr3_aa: ASSVQFLYGYT